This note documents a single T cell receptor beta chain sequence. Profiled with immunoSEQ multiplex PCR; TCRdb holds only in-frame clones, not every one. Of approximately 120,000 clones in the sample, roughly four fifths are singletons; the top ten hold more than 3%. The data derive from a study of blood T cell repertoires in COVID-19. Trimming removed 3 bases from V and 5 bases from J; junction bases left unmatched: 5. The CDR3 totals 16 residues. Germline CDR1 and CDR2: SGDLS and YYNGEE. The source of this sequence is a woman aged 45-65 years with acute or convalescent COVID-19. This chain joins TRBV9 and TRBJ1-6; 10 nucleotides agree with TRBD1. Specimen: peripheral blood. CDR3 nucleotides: TGTGCCAGCAGCGCCCGACAGGGGGCCGATAATTCACCCCTCCACTTT. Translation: CASSARQGADNSPLHF.